This T cell receptor (beta chain) emerged from a study of blood T cell repertoires in COVID-19. Study as a whole: COVID-19 samples from acute and convalescent phases originated in the United States, Italy and Spain. Nucleic acid was either cDNA or gDNA, and it came from T cells, B-cell-depleted T cells, or PBMCs.

This CDR3 has 15 amino acids. Trimming at V came to 6 bases and at J to 3 bases, leaving 3 bases not matched to a gene. Looked up from germline, CDR1 is SNHLY and CDR2 is FYNNEI. In the source study's methods: Reference gene primer amplification in the assay estimated nucleated cell counts. Using immunoSEQ multiplex PCR, the repertoire was profiled, and TCRdb retains in-frame clones only, with some absent. V and J calls and clone size are those listed in that table; D and trimming were worked out from the DNA. The sample holds 150,000 to 200,000 clones, 65% to 85% seen once. The sample was peripheral blood. V usage is TRBV2 and J usage is TRBJ1-5; TRBD1 matches at 12 bases. The sequence derives from a man aged 60 to 69 with active or convalescent COVID-19. CDR3 nucleotide sequence: TGTGCCAGCAGGGGGACAGGGGGCCTCAATCAGCCCCAGCATTTT. This gives the protein CASRGTGGLNQPQHF.